The 20 T cell receptor beta chains reported below all come from one sample, sequenced in a study of response to subunit inactivated influenza vaccine. MiXCR was run by TCRdb on the RT-PCR reads, yielding one entry per CDR3 protein. The sample lists 450,000 to 600,000 distinct CDR3 sequences, 7.5% to 8.5% seen once, with approximately 12% in the top ten. Specimen: PBMCs from blood, collected around 2 years after vaccination. These TCRs come from a man in his fifties or sixties who received an inactivated influenza vaccine.

V is TRBV4-3 and J is TRBJ2-1, with 9 positions matching TRBD1. This CDR3 is built from 15 residues. Germline lookup yields CDR1 LGHNA and CDR2 YSLEER. V dropped 2 bases and J dropped 4; count of bases not matched to a gene: 3. CDR3 sequence: CASSQRTGDYNEQFF. CDR3 nucleotide sequence: TGCGCCAGCAGCCAAAGGACAGGGGATTACAATGAGCAGTTCTTC.

This clonotype came up many times. The genes are TRBV11-1 and TRBJ2-7; D gene ambiguous. The CDR3 has 14 residues. V was trimmed by 0 bases and J by 2 bases, leaving 8 bases between them. Germline V gene sequence: CDR1 SGHAT, CDR2 FQDESV (reference sequence). In DNA form, the CDR3 reads TGTGCCAGCAGCTTAGCGGGCAGCGCCTACGAGCAGTACTTC. Its protein is CASSLAGSAYEQYF.

About this clonotype itself: As the CDR3 is not closed by the conserved phenylalanine or tryptophan, this likely results from a read error. CDR3 loop: CASSVGDSNQETQYS. The CDR3 region has the DNA TGTGCCAGCAGCGTAGGGGACAGTAACCAAGAGACCCAGTACTCC. This rearrangement joins TRBV9 to TRBJ2-5; TRBD1 agrees at 7 bases. With V trimmed by 0 bases and J by 0 bases, 2 bases remained unmatched. The germline gives CDR1 SGDLS, CDR2 YYNGEE. The length of the CDR3 is 15 residues.

This clonotype was observed a handful of times. The rearrangement joins TRBV29-1 to TRBJ1-1, with unresolved D. CDR3 length: 12 residues. CDR1 and CDR2 from the germline V gene are SQVTM and ANQGSEA. Trimming took 6 bases from V and 4 from J, leaving 12 bases between them. The CDR3 loop reads CSVEKAGTEAFF. The CDR3 DNA reads TGCAGCGTCGAAAAGGCGGGCACTGAAGCTTTCTTT.

The sample holds a few counts of this clonotype. The rearrangement uses TRBV5-1 and TRBJ2-1; TRBD1 matches 9 bases. J lost 6 bases, V lost 5 bases, and 9 bases had no gene match. Germline V gene lookup returns CDR1 SGHRS and CDR2 YFSETQ. CDR3 size: 15 residues. The CDR3 DNA is TGCGCCAGCAGTAGGACCGGGACAGGGCTCAATGAGCAGTTCTTC. Amino acids: CASSRTGTGLNEQFF.

This chain uses TRBV19 with TRBJ2-6, with unresolved D. V dropped 4 bases and J dropped 2 bases, with 12 bases sitting between them. The V gene's germline CDR1 is LNHDA and CDR2 SQIVND (reference sequence). The CDR3 loop spans 16 amino acids. As DNA, the CDR3 is TGTGCCAGTAGTAAGGGTCGGCGGACTGGGGCCAACGTCCTGACTTTC. Residues: CASSKGRRTGANVLTF.

This clonotype was counted only a few times. The rearrangement links TRBV29-1 to TRBJ2-5, with D unresolved. The germline V and J ends were trimmed by 3 bases and 1 base, with 12 bases remaining between them. The CDR3 covers 14 residues. From germline, CDR1 is SQVTM and CDR2 ANQGSEA. The chain's CDR3 is CSVDHPIGQETQYF. The CDR3 DNA follows: TGCAGCGTTGACCATCCAATTGGCCAAGAGACCCAGTACTTC. The whole variable domain, filled in from reference TRBV29-1 and TRBJ2-5, reads SAVISQKPSRDICQRGTSLTIQCQVDSQVTMMFWYRQQPGQSLTLIATANQGSEATYESGFVIDKFPISRPNLTFSTLTVSNMSPEDSSIYLCSVDHPIGQETQYFGPGTRLLVL.

This clonotype was observed a handful of times. This sequence joins TRBV6-5 and TRBJ2-7; D is undetermined. Germline V gene data show CDR1 as MNHEY and CDR2 as SVGAGI. The CDR3 runs to 14 residues. V was trimmed by 0 bases and J by 3 bases, leaving 9 bases between them. The CDR3 DNA is TGTGCCAGCAGTTACTCAATAAACAGCTACGAGCAGTACTTC. Its protein is CASSYSINSYEQYF.

There are a few counts of this clonotype. This chain's CDR3 is CASSSRPTRFNTYEQYF. DNA for the CDR3: TGTGCCAGCAGCTCTCGACCTACCAGGTTTAATACCTACGAGCAGTACTTC. The rearrangement links TRBV5-6 to TRBJ2-7; D gene ambiguous. The CDR3 is made up of 17 amino acids. Germline CDR1 is SGHDT and CDR2 is YYEEEE. The V and J ends lost 3 bases and 2 bases respectively, with 21 bases between them. Filled out from reference TRBV5-6 and TRBJ2-7, the complete variable domain reads DAGVTQSPTHLIKTRGQQVTLRCSPKSGHDTVSWYQQALGQGPQFIFQYYEEEERQRGNFPDRFSGHQFPNYSSELNVNALLLGDSALYLCASSSRPTRFNTYEQYFGPGTRLTVT.

Here the CDR3 reads CASSRAGGYQETQYF. CDR3 DNA: TGTGCCAGCAGTCGAGCGGGAGGGTATCAAGAGACCCAGTACTTC. The chain has TRBV7-2 and TRBJ2-5; 10 bases align to TRBD2. The V gene end was trimmed by 6 bases and the J gene end by 2 bases; junction bases not matched to a gene: 6. The germline gives CDR1 SGHTA, CDR2 FQGNSA. There are 15 residues in the CDR3.

This chain links TRBV14 with TRBJ2-5; TRBD1 matches at 7 bases. There are 22 residues in the CDR3. Germline assignment: CDR1 SGHDN and CDR2 FVKESK. The J segment lost 2 bases and the V segment lost 3 bases, leaving 27 bases of the junction unmatched. The CDR3 coding sequence is TGTGCCAGCAGCCATCTAATCACCGGGGATGTGTACCAGGGACAGAGACAAGAGACCCAGTACTTC. Amino acid sequence: CASSHLITGDVYQGQRQETQYF. Variable domain in full (rest from reference TRBV14 and TRBJ2-5): EAGVTQFPSHSVIEKGQTVTLRCDPISGHDNLYWYRRVMGKEIKFLLHFVKESKQDESGMPNNRFLAERTGGTYSTLKVQPAELEDSGVYFCASSHLITGDVYQGQRQETQYFGPGTRLLVL.

Only a few counts were recorded for this clonotype. V gene TRBV6-1 combines with J gene TRBJ2-1, with TRBD2 identical over 8 bases. The germline V gene has CDR1 MNHNS and CDR2 SASEGT. The CDR3 extends over 15 amino acids. V shed 6 bases and J 6 bases; nucleotides not matched to a gene: 10. CDR3 coding DNA: TGTGCCAGCAGCAAGCCGGGACTAGGTCTCAATGAGCAGTTCTTC. Protein: CASSKPGLGLNEQFF.

In its sample, this clonotype was seen a few times. This rearrangement joins TRBV28 to TRBJ2-5; D is perhaps TRBD1 (6 bases). Germline V gene data show CDR1 as MDHEN and CDR2 as SYDVKM. The CDR3 spans 13 residues. V was trimmed by 5 bases and J by 4 bases, leaving 11 bases between them. The CDR3 DNA reads as TGTGCCAGCAGTCCAGGGGTGGTAGAGACCCAGTACTTC. Translated: CASSPGVVETQYF.

The genes are TRBV4-3 and TRBJ1-1; TRBD1 agrees at 9 bases. The CDR3 runs 16 residues. The V gene end was trimmed by 3 bases and the J gene end by 2 bases; junction bases not matched to a gene: 7. Germline V gene data show CDR1 as LGHNA and CDR2 as YSLEER. The CDR3 coding sequence is TGCGCCAGCAGCCAGACCCGGGACAGGGATAACACTGAAGCTTTCTTT. Encoded protein: CASSQTRDRDNTEAFF.

The chain links TRBV28 to TRBJ2-2; TRBD1 aligns across 9 bases. The CDR3 is 17 amino acids. Germline V lookup: CDR1 MDHEN, CDR2 SYDVKM. The ends lost 5 bases at V and 7 bases at J; junction bases unmatched: 14. Here the CDR3 reads CASSPRGQGMKDGELFF. CDR3 bases: TGTGCCAGCAGTCCCAGGGGACAGGGAATGAAGGACGGGGAGCTGTTTTTT.

The chain combines TRBV10-3 with TRBJ2-3; D is ambiguous. The germline gives CDR1 ENHRY, CDR2 SYGVKD. Deletions cut 4 bases from V and 5 bases from J, with 10 bases between. This CDR3 has 13 residues. The CDR3 loop reads CAISGNLQDTQYF. CDR3 nucleotide sequence: TGTGCCATCAGTGGGAACTTGCAAGATACGCAGTATTTT.

In this sample, this clonotype turned up many times. The J gene is TRBJ2-2, the V gene TRBV29-1; D is possibly TRBD1 or TRBD2 (5 bases each). CDR3 length: 12 amino acids. Germline assignment: CDR1 SQVTM and CDR2 ANQGSEA. Deletions cut 4 bases from V and 5 bases from J, with 8 bases between. CDR3 bases: TGCAGCGTTGTTGGGGGAACCGGGGAGCTGTTTTTT. This sequence encodes CSVVGGTGELFF.

This clonotype was found a few times. The chain links TRBV6-2 or TRBV6-3 to TRBJ2-6; D is undetermined. The CDR3 is made up of 14 amino acids. Trimming took off 6 bases at V and 3 bases at J, with 9 bases between the two ends. Per germline, CDR1 MNHEY and CDR2 SVGEGT. The CDR3 reads CASSMGGGANVLTF. DNA for the CDR3: TGTGCCAGCAGCATGGGCGGTGGGGCCAACGTCCTGACTTTC.

At least ten counts were recorded for this clonotype. CDR3 protein: CASNRDRSTDTQYF. The DNA for the CDR3 is TGTGCCAGCAACCGGGACAGGTCCACAGATACGCAGTATTTT. This rearrangement joins TRBV6-2 or TRBV6-3 to TRBJ2-3, with 8 bases aligning to TRBD1. V was clipped by 7 bases and J by 2 bases; unmatched bases: 5. The CDR3 is made up of 14 amino acids. CDR1 and CDR2 from the germline V gene are MNHEY and SVGEGT.

The rearrangement joins TRBV30 to TRBJ2-2; 14 bases are a match to TRBD2. Trimming removed 7 bases from V and 7 bases from J; junction bases left unmatched: 8. The germline CDR1 and CDR2 sequences are GTSNPN and SVGIG (reference sequence). This CDR3 region has 15 residues. CDR3 amino acids: CALRLAGGFFGELFF. Written as DNA, the CDR3 is TGTGCCTTAAGACTAGCGGGAGGGTTTTTCGGGGAGCTGTTTTTT.